This T cell receptor beta chain derives from a study of early T cells in non-severe SARS-CoV-2 infection. TCRdb used MiXCR to reprocess the 5' RACE reads, holding one entry per CDR3 protein. The table shows some 56,000 distinct CDR3 sequences, with approximately 16% occurring only once. V gave up 0 bases and J gave up 2 bases; unmatched junction bases: 7. Germline CDR1 LGHNA, CDR2 YNFKEQ. The CDR3 extends over 18 amino acids. This receptor was taken from an adult who was a healthcare worker with PCR-confirmed SARS-CoV-2 infection or an uninfected control (not recorded which). Here the sequenced sample was whole blood, taken at baseline. V is TRBV4-2 and J is TRBJ2-3; 11 nucleotides line up with TRBD2. CDR3 region: CASSQEGPTSGNTDTQYF. CDR3 nucleotide sequence: TGTGCCAGCAGCCAAGAGGGCCCGACTAGCGGGAACACAGATACGCAGTATTTT.